This TCR beta chain was profiled in a study of PD-1 blockade in classical Hodgkin lymphoma. Study overall: On a schedule of every 2 weeks, patients received nivolumab 3 mg/kg intravenously.

As regards this clone: Its antigen remains unidentified.

The repertoire was sequenced with immunoSEQ multiplex PCR; TCRdb's copy has only in-frame clones and lacks some. This sample has more than 30,000 clones, with more than 65% found just once. Relapse was seen in all patients after autologous stem cell transplantation, and brentuximab vedotin exposure was variable. Study-wide results and limits: Researchers reported that CD4+ TCR diversity, though not CD8+, rose significantly by C4D1.

The source was peripheral blood mononuclear cells (PBMCs), collected before the second cycle of nivolumab. The receptor was isolated from a human donor with classical Hodgkin lymphoma.

The CDR3 nucleotides read TGTGCCAGCAGCTCGGGGGGGCCAGGAGAGACCCAGTACTTC. Amino acid sequence: CASSSGGPGETQYF. The chain has TRBV7-6 and TRBJ2-5; 8 positions agree with TRBD2. The CDR3 length is 14 residues. Germline assignment: CDR1 SGHVS and CDR2 FNYEAQ. V lost 4 bases, J lost 4 bases, and 5 bases stayed unmatched.